The rows below give T cell receptor beta chains drawn from one sample of a study of cytomegalovirus exposure and HLA in healthy donors. Generated by immunoSEQ multiplex PCR, the TCRdb table keeps only in-frame clones and is missing some. The table records 150,000 to 200,000 clones, about four fifths of them present only once. The sequenced material came from PBMCs. The source of these receptors is a woman aged 45-65 years in good health and CMV-seronegative. CDR3s include the opening cysteine and the closing phenylalanine or tryptophan. D genes are given only for firm matches. Clone size, where shown, is once, few, many, or a class for clones that have expanded.

>TRBJ2-2|TRBV9|12|.|.
TGTGCCAGCAGCCTTCGCACCGGGGAGCTGTTTTTT
CASSLRTGELFF
>TRBJ2-5|TRBV7-2|14|.|.
TGTGCCAGCAGCTTAGGGGCCGGGGTAGAGACCCAGTACTTC
CASSLGAGVETQYF
>TRBJ2-5|TRBV13|18|.|TRBD2
TGTGCCAGCAGCTTAGAGGCAGGACTAGCGGGAGGTTTGGAGACCCAGTACTTC
CASSLEAGLAGGLETQYF
>TRBJ2-1|TRBV6-5|15|.|TRBD2
TGTGCCAGCAGCCTTAGCGGGAGCTTAAACAATGAGCAGTTCTTC
CASSLSGSLNNEQFF
>TRBJ2-7|TRBV4-3|14|.|TRBD1
TGCGCCACCGCCTTAGACAGGGGGGGCTACGAGCAGTACTTC
CATALDRGGYEQYF
>TRBJ2-5|TRBV19|14|.|TRBD2
TGTGCCACTTCCAAGCGGGGGTCCCAAGAGACCCAGTACTTC
CATSKRGSQETQYF
>TRBJ1-1|TRBV7-9|15|once|TRBD1
TGTGCCAGCAGCTCAACCGGGACAGGGTCCACTGAAGCTTTCTTT
CASSSTGTGSTEAFF
>TRBJ1-1|TRBV19|13|once|.
TGTGCCAGTAGTATCTCCAGGGGCCTTGAAGCTTTCTTT
CASSISRGLEAFF
>TRBJ2-5|TRBV10-3|12|.|TRBD1
TGTGCCGTCGGGACAGTTCAAGAGACCCAGTACTTC
CAVGTVQETQYF
>TRBJ2-3|TRBV6-1|15|.|TRBD2
TGTGCCAGCAGTGAAGCGTCTAGCGGGGGGGATACGCAGTATTTT
CASSEASSGGDTQYF
>TRBJ2-1|TRBV6-5|15|once|TRBD1
TGTGCCAGCAGAGCGGACAGGGGCTCCTACAATGAGCAGTTCTTC
CASRADRGSYNEQFF
>TRBJ2-7|TRBV6-5|15|.|.
TGTGCCAGCAGTTACTCAGGGCAGGGCACCTACGAGCAGTACTTC
CASSYSGQGTYEQYF
>TRBJ2-7|TRBV10-1|15|few|.
TGCGCCAGCAGTGAGTCCACAGGGAGCTCCTACGAGCAGTACTTC
CASSESTGSSYEQYF
>TRBJ2-7|TRBV10-2|13|.|.
TGCGCCAGCGGGGAGGGGGTATCGTACGAGCAGTACTTC
CASGEGVSYEQYF
>TRBJ2-3|TRBV19|16|.|.
TGTGCCAGTAGAGACCAGTCAAGGGGCCGCACAGATACGCAGTATTTT
CASRDQSRGRTDTQYF
>TRBJ2-7|TRBV5-1|14|once|.
TGCGCCAGCAGCCCAGGACTGAGCTCCTACGAGCAGTACTTC
CASSPGLSSYEQYF
>TRBJ1-1|TRBV6-5|15|.|TRBD1
TGTGCCAGCATCTCCGGTCGACAGGGAGCCCATGATGCTTTCTTT
CASISGRQGAHDAFF
>TRBJ1-1|TRBV5-1|14|.|.
TGCGCCAGCAGCTTGTCCCCAGGGGACACTGAAGCTTTCTTT
CASSLSPGDTEAFF
>TRBJ2-2|TRBV19|13|few|.
TGTGCCAGCCCTTCCTCGAACACCGGGGAGCTGTTTTTT
CASPSSNTGELFF
>TRBJ1-3|TRBV5-1|15|.|.
TGCGCCAGCAGCACTTCAGGAAGCTCTGGAAACACCATATATTTT
CASSTSGSSGNTIYF
>TRBJ1-3|TRBV9|18|once|.
TGTGCCAGCAGCGCCATCCGGGGGGCGGCGAGCTCTGGAAACACCATATATTTT
CASSAIRGAASSGNTIYF
>TRBJ2-3|TRBV18|16|.|.
TGTGCCAGCTCCCCATTCCGTACATCGGGAACAGATACGCAGTATTTT
CASSPFRTSGTDTQYF
>TRBJ1-2|TRBV18|18|.|.
TGTGCCAGCTCACCAACGAGCACAGGGAGGGCGCGAGACTATGGCTACACCTTC
CASSPTSTGRARDYGYTF
>TRBJ2-3|TRBV28|16|.|TRBD1
TGTGCCAGCAGTTTAAGTGGGACAGGGAGCACAGATACGCAGTATTTT
CASSLSGTGSTDTQYF
>TRBJ2-1|TRBV19|18|.|TRBD2
TGTGCCAGTAGTATAAGAGGGAGCGGGAGTGGCACCTACAATGAGCAGTTCTTC
CASSIRGSGSGTYNEQFF
>TRBJ1-1|TRBV5-8|13|few|TRBD1
TGTGCCAGCAGCCTACGGACAGGGGTGGTAGCTTTCTTT
CASSLRTGVVAFF
>TRBJ2-5|TRBV11-2|14|.|.
TGTGCCAGCAGCTTAGCCACATCCCAAGAGACCCAGTACTTC
CASSLATSQETQYF
>TRBJ1-5|TRBV19|14|.|TRBD1
TGTGCCAGTAGCCTCGACAGGGTCCCTCAGGCCCAGCATTTT
CASSLDRVPQAQHF
>TRBJ1-6|TRBV9|12|.|.
TGTGCCAGCAGCGCATCAGGGTCACCCCTCCACTTT
CASSASGSPLHF
>TRBJ2-1|TRBV14|16|.|.
TGTGCCAGCAGCCAAGATTTCGGGAGCTCCTACAATGAGCAGTTCTTC
CASSQDFGSSYNEQFF
>TRBJ2-1|TRBV6-4|14|.|.
TGTGCCAGCAGCTTAGAGGGTGGACACAATGAGCAGTTCTTC
CASSLEGGHNEQFF
>TRBJ1-5|TRBV7-2|15|.|TRBD1
TGTGCCAGCAGCGAACACAGGGGCCGGAATCAGCCCCAGCATTTT
CASSEHRGRNQPQHF
>TRBJ2-7|TRBV5-1|14|.|TRBD1
TGCGCCAGCAGTCAAAGGACAGGGGGAGTCGAGCAGTACTTC
CASSQRTGGVEQYF
>TRBJ2-1|TRBV12-5|16|.|TRBD2
TGTGCTAGTGGTTTTAGCGGGAGAGGCTCCTACAATGAGCAGTTCTTC
CASGFSGRGSYNEQFF
>TRBJ2-7|TRBV13|12|.|.
TGTGCCAGCAGCTCGGGTGGCTACGAGCAGTACTTC
CASSSGGYEQYF